One sample yielded the 15 T cell receptor beta chains listed below, sequenced in a study of response to subunit inactivated influenza vaccine. One entry per CDR3 protein, called by TCRdb with MiXCR from the RT-PCR reads. The table records a few hundred thousand distinct CDR3 sequences, around 15% of them present only once. The sample was PBMCs from blood, taken 12 days after vaccination. The receptors stem from a middle-aged man who received an inactivated influenza vaccine.

This clonotype was picked up a small number of times. The rearrangement joins TRBV4-3 to TRBJ2-2; D not certain. Trimming stripped 1 base from V and 6 bases from J, with 12 bases between. This CDR3 comprises 15 residues. Germline assignment: CDR1 LGHNA and CDR2 YSLEER. For the CDR3, the DNA is TGCGCCAGCAGCCAAGGGGATCCCCCCGCCGGGGAGCTGTTTTTT. This translates into CASSQGDPPAGELFF.

This clonotype was counted many times. The chain recombines TRBV20-1 with TRBJ2-1; D gene unclear. The germline gives CDR1 DFQATT, CDR2 SNEGSKA (reference sequence). The CDR3 covers 10 residues. V lost 0 bases to trimming and J lost 10 bases, with 4 bases between them. The CDR3 protein is CSAREEEQFF. CDR3 nucleotide sequence: TGCAGTGCTAGAGAGGAGGAGCAGTTCTTC.

The chain is built from TRBV10-3 and TRBJ1-1; D perhaps matches TRBD1 (5 bases). Germline V gene data show CDR1 as ENHRY and CDR2 as SYGVKD. V was shortened by 1 base and J by 1 base, with 10 bases between the two germline ends. CDR3 length: 15 amino acids. For the CDR3, the DNA is TGTGCCATCAGTGAGTTCGGGACTGAGAACACTGAAGCTTTCTTT. This sequence encodes CAISEFGTENTEAFF.

On this clonotype: At one end, the junction sequence differs from germline, possibly due to a read error. This chain uses TRBV28 with TRBJ2-1; 9 bases match TRBD2. This CDR3 has 14 amino acids. Germline V gene lookup returns CDR1 MDHEN and CDR2 SYDVKM. The CDR3 DNA follows: TGTGCCAGCAGGCCGGGACTAGCACGAAATGGGCAGTTCTTC. Protein sequence: CASRPGLARNGQFF.

The table lists this clonotype with many counts. The rearrangement joins TRBV6-2 or TRBV6-3 to TRBJ1-1; D possibly corresponds to TRBD1 (5 bases). CDR1 and CDR2 from the germline V gene are MNHEY and SVGEGT. The CDR3 covers 14 residues. Trimming removed 4 bases at V and 0 bases at J, with 9 bases between. CDR3 amino acids: CASSSDSLNTEAFF. CDR3 nucleotide sequence: TGTGCCAGCAGTTCAGACAGCTTGAACACTGAAGCTTTCTTT.

A few counts support this clonotype. This rearrangement joins TRBV7-8 to TRBJ2-4, with no clear D. Trimming left V 3 bases short and J 2 bases short, with 14 bases between. The CDR3 totals 16 residues. Germline values: CDR1 SGHVS, CDR2 FQNEAQ. In nucleotides, the CDR3 is TGTGCCAGCAGCTTTTCAGATGGTGTGACCAAAAACATTCAGTACTTC. This codes for CASSFSDGVTKNIQYF. Variable domain in full (rest from reference TRBV7-8 and TRBJ2-4): GAGVSQSPRYKVAKRGQDVALRCDPISGHVSLFWYQQALGQGPEFLTYFQNEAQLDKSGLPSDRFFAERPEGSVSTLKIQRTQQEDSAVYLCASSFSDGVTKNIQYFGAGTRLSVL.

The genes are TRBV6-6 and TRBJ2-1, with no clear D. Trimming removed 0 bases at V and 8 bases at J, with 8 bases between. The germline V gene encodes CDR1 MNHNY and CDR2 SVGAGI (reference sequence). The CDR3 consists of 13 residues. The CDR3 protein is CASSYSGVHEQFF. The DNA of the CDR3 is TGTGCCAGCAGTTACTCAGGTGTACATGAGCAGTTCTTC.

The genes are TRBV9 and TRBJ2-3, with a possible D match to TRBD2 (5 bases). Trimming took off 0 bases at V and 6 bases at J, with 14 bases between the two ends. Looked up from germline, CDR1 is SGDLS and CDR2 is YYNGEE. The CDR3 length is 15 residues. Written as DNA, the CDR3 is TGTGCCAGCAGCGTAGAACGGGAATCGTCGGATACGCAGTATTTT. Encoded protein: CASSVERESSDTQYF.

The V gene is TRBV9, the J gene TRBJ1-4; D is undetermined. This CDR3 is 14 amino acids long. Trimming left V 0 bases short and J 8 bases short, with 11 bases between. Germline CDR1 and CDR2: SGDLS and YYNGEE. CDR3 protein: CASSVGRQYEKLFF. The CDR3 DNA reads as TGTGCCAGCAGCGTAGGGCGCCAATACGAAAAACTGTTTTTT.

This chain uses TRBV20-1 with TRBJ2-7, with a possible D match to TRBD2 (5 bases). Deletions cut 3 bases from V and 0 bases from J, with 15 bases between. This CDR3 is built from 15 residues. Germline CDR1 and CDR2: DFQATT and SNEGSKA (reference sequence). Here the CDR3 DNA reads TGCAGTGCTAGTATACGGGAAAAGCGCTCCTACGAGCAGTACTTC. Its protein is CSASIREKRSYEQYF.

This clonotype was observed a single time. The V gene is TRBV20-1, the J gene TRBJ1-5; D is unresolved. Germline V gene lookup returns CDR1 DFQATT and CDR2 SNEGSKA (reference sequence). The CDR3 covers 14 residues. V lost 0 bases to trimming and J lost 3 bases, with 9 bases between them. CDR3 residues: CSARDSIDNQPQHF. The CDR3 DNA reads as TGCAGTGCTAGAGATAGCATCGACAATCAGCCCCAGCATTTT.

This clonotype showed up just a few times. V usage is TRBV12-3 or TRBV12-4 and J usage is TRBJ2-5; D is tentatively TRBD1 or TRBD2 (5 bases each). The CDR3 is made up of 14 amino acids. Trimming cost V 5 bases and J 4 bases, with 14 bases left between them. The chain's CDR3 is CASSLGTMAETQYF. Here the CDR3 DNA reads TGTGCCAGCAGTCTAGGGACCATGGCAGAGACCCAGTACTTC.

This rearrangement joins TRBV30 to TRBJ1-5, with D hard to call. Germline values: CDR1 GTSNPN, CDR2 SVGIG (reference sequence). CDR3 length: 13 residues. Trimming shortened V by 2 bases and J by 2 bases, and 7 bases separated the two germline ends. CDR3 protein: CAWSHSRNQPQHF. CDR3 nucleotides: TGTGCCTGGAGTCACAGCCGCAATCAGCCCCAGCATTTT.

This clonotype has just a few counts. V and J are TRBV15 and TRBJ2-1; 10 nucleotides agree with TRBD2. V shed 1 base, J shed 0 bases, and the junction held 0 bases outside the gene matches. Germline V gives CDR1 LNHNV, CDR2 YYDKDF (reference sequence). The CDR3 is made up of 16 amino acids. CDR3 DNA sequence: TGTGCCACCAGCAGAGCTAGCGGGAGCTCCTACAATGAGCAGTTCTTC. It yields the protein CATSRASGSSYNEQFF.

This clonotype was counted between two and nine times. The chain is built from TRBV29-1 and TRBJ1-1, with D possibly TRBD1 on 5 matching bases. The germline V gene encodes CDR1 SQVTM and CDR2 ANQGSEA. Trimming removed 7 bases at V and 1 base at J, with 13 bases between. This CDR3 contains 13 residues. In nucleotides, the CDR3 is TGCAGCGGGAATGAGGGGCCGAACACTGAAGCTTTCTTT. It encodes CSGNEGPNTEAFF.